Listed below are T cell receptor beta chains from one sample, sequenced in a study of beta chain features in type 1 diabetes. Assay used: immunoSEQ multiplex PCR; TCRdb lists only in-frame clones, some missing. This table holds 200,000 to 250,000 clones, 13% to 15% found once. The source material was naive CD4+ T cells from blood. These TCRs come from a woman between 40 and 55 years old in good health. Both conserved end residues are part of each CDR3. The order of the fields is J gene, D gene, V gene, clone size, CDR3 protein, CDR3 DNA. A D gene is named only where the DNA matches it firmly. Clone size is not always given. Where it is, it says once, few, many or a class for expanded clones.

TRBJ2-1,NA,TRBV1,few,CTSSQDQRGHSNEQFF,TGCACCAGCAGCCAAGACCAGAGGGGACATTCCAATGAGCAGTTCTTC
TRBJ2-7,NA,TRBV6-5,few,CASSYSSIQGTLEQYF,TGTGCCAGCAGTTACTCGTCTATCCAGGGTACCCTCGAGCAGTACTTC
TRBJ2-4,NA,TRBV4-1,NA,CASSQGYNVVNIQYF,TGCGCCAGCAGCCAAGGGTATAATGTAGTAAACATTCAGTACTTC
TRBJ1-6,TRBD1,TRBV27,NA,CASSPRQGVDSYNSPLHF,TGTGCCAGCAGTCCGCGACAGGGAGTGGACTCCTATAATTCACCCCTCCACTTT
TRBJ1-5,NA,TRBV10-3,few,CAISEGVQGAQHF,TGTGCCATCAGTGAAGGGGTACAAGGAGCCCAGCATTTT
TRBJ1-2,TRBD1,TRBV28,few,CASRQGNYGYTF,TGTGCCAGCAGACAGGGGAACTATGGCTACACCTTC
TRBJ1-5,NA,TRBV19,NA,CASSAARGQPQHF,TGTGCCAGTAGTGCGGCCAGGGGACAGCCCCAGCATTTT
TRBJ1-2,TRBD1,TRBV5-1,NA,CASSLTIGQGFRSYTF,TGCGCCAGCAGCTTGACAATCGGACAGGGGTTTCGGTCGTACACCTTC
TRBJ1-1,NA,TRBV19,NA,CASSINRAAEAFF,TGTGCCAGTAGTATAAACAGGGCTGCTGAAGCTTTCTTT
TRBJ1-1,TRBD1,TRBV5-4,NA,CASSPPGQGGTEAFF,TGTGCCAGCAGCCCTCCGGGACAGGGCGGCACTGAAGCTTTCTTT
TRBJ2-5,TRBD1,TRBV5-1,NA,CASSLAGGTGETQYF,TGCGCCAGCAGCTTGGCAGGGGGTACCGGAGAGACCCAGTACTTC
TRBJ2-2,TRBD1,TRBV9,NA,CASSASKGQVNTGELFF,TGTGCCAGCAGCGCCTCGAAGGGACAGGTGAACACCGGGGAGCTGTTTTTT
TRBJ2-1,NA,TRBV18,few,CASSRLRNNEQFF,TGTGCCAGCTCACGACTTAGAAACAATGAGCAGTTCTTC
TRBJ2-7,TRBD2,TRBV10-2,few,CASTLNPSGGAVEQYF,TGCGCCAGCACCCTGAACCCTAGCGGGGGGGCGGTCGAGCAGTACTTC
TRBJ1-3,NA,TRBV15,few,CATSRVSGAGGNTIYF,TGTGCCACCAGCAGAGTCTCAGGGGCTGGTGGAAACACCATATATTTT
TRBJ2-6,NA,TRBV2,few,CASTPGANVLTF,TGTGCCAGCACTCCTGGGGCCAACGTCCTGACTTTC
TRBJ1-5,TRBD1,TRBV18,few,CASSPGGTGNQPQHF,TGTGCCAGCTCACCAGGAGGGACAGGGAATCAGCCCCAGCATTTT
TRBJ2-3,TRBD1,TRBV4-1,once,CASSRDRETQYF,TGCGCCAGCAGCCGGGACAGGGAAACGCAGTATTTT
TRBJ2-7,NA,TRBV11-3,few,CASSSTHGGGTYEQYF,TGTGCCAGCAGCTCCACCCACGGCGGAGGGACCTACGAGCAGTACTTC
TRBJ2-1,TRBD2,TRBV7-2,few,CASSLELAGASSYNEQFF,TGTGCCAGCAGCTTAGAACTAGCGGGGGCCAGCTCCTACAATGAGCAGTTCTTC
TRBJ2-1,TRBD1,TRBV15,few,CATSSDRDSYNEQFF,TGTGCCACCAGCAGCGACAGGGACTCCTACAATGAGCAGTTCTTC
TRBJ1-2,TRBD1,TRBV19,NA,CASSVDRGNYGYTF,TGTGCCAGTAGTGTCGACAGGGGGAACTATGGCTACACCTTC
TRBJ1-1,TRBD1,TRBV5-1,NA,CASSLRSTGETEAFF,TGCGCCAGCAGCTTGCGATCCACAGGGGAGACTGAAGCTTTCTTT
TRBJ2-2,NA,TRBV19,NA,CASRRMDSGNTGELFF,TGTGCCAGTAGGCGGATGGACTCCGGGAACACCGGGGAGCTGTTTTTT
TRBJ2-1,TRBD2,TRBV5-6,NA,CASETLAGGNEQFF,TGTGCCAGCGAGACACTAGCGGGGGGCAATGAGCAGTTCTTC
TRBJ1-2,NA,TRBV11-2,NA,CASSLGVEGYTF,TGTGCCAGCAGCTTAGGGGTGGAGGGCTACACCTTC
TRBJ1-2,TRBD1,TRBV7-6,NA,CASSGTGVFGYTF,TGTGCCAGCAGCGGGACAGGGGTGTTTGGCTACACCTTC
TRBJ2-7,NA,TRBV10-3,NA,CAISGQPQNEQYF,TGTGCCATTAGTGGACAGCCTCAGAACGAGCAGTACTTC
TRBJ2-7,NA,TRBV18,few,CASSPPGHGGYEQYF,TGTGCCAGCTCACCACCTGGGCACGGGGGCTACGAGCAGTACTTC
TRBJ1-2,TRBD1,TRBV2,few,CASRGGTGIGYTF,TGTGCCAGCAGAGGTGGGACAGGGATCGGCTACACCTTC
TRBJ1-5,NA,TRBV6-5,NA,CASSYGGAQPQHF,TGTGCCAGCAGTTACGGGGGGGCTCAGCCCCAGCATTTT
TRBJ2-3,NA,TRBV6-1,few,CASSGQGTDTQYF,TGTGCCAGCAGTGGGCAAGGCACAGATACGCAGTATTTT
TRBJ1-2,TRBD1,TRBV5-6,NA,CASSSPRQGDGYTF,TGTGCCAGCAGCTCGCCACGACAGGGGGATGGCTACACCTTC
TRBJ2-1,NA,TRBV29-1,many,CSAEPGYEQFF,TGCAGCGCTGAGCCCGGGTATGAGCAGTTCTTC
TRBJ2-2,NA,TRBV12-5,few,CASSPQNTGELFF,TGTGCTAGTTCCCCCCAAAACACCGGGGAGCTGTTTTTT
TRBJ2-1,TRBD2,TRBV6-5,few,CASSLWTSGGYNEQFF,TGTGCCAGCAGTTTATGGACTAGCGGGGGATACAATGAGCAGTTCTTC
TRBJ2-3,TRBD1,TRBV6-1,NA,CASTIDRVSTDTQYF,TGTGCCAGCACCATTGACAGGGTTAGCACAGATACGCAGTATTTT
TRBJ1-2,TRBD1,TRBV27,NA,CASSTGAGRNYGYTF,TGTGCCAGCAGCACAGGGGCCGGGCGTAACTATGGCTACACCTTC
TRBJ2-1,NA,TRBV9,few,CASSVTGTTYNEQFF,TGTGCCAGCAGCGTGACGGGAACTACCTACAATGAGCAGTTCTTC
TRBJ2-3,TRBD2,TRBV2,NA,CASTGGGPGRGDTQYF,TGTGCCAGCACGGGAGGGGGGCCGGGGCGTGGAGATACGCAGTATTTT
TRBJ1-1,NA,TRBV5-1,few,CASSRLGHLNTEAFF,TGCGCCAGCAGCAGACTGGGACATCTGAACACTGAAGCTTTCTTT
TRBJ2-1,TRBD2,TRBV19,NA,CASTSWGLAGSSYNEQFF,TGTGCCAGTACCTCATGGGGACTAGCGGGGAGCTCCTACAATGAGCAGTTCTTC
TRBJ2-7,NA,TRBV18,once,CASSPGDYEQYF,TGTGCCAGCTCACCGGGAGACTACGAGCAGTACTTC
TRBJ2-4,TRBD1,TRBV18,NA,CASSLPRTGLNIQYF,TGTGCCAGCTCACTTCCAAGGACAGGGTTGAACATTCAGTACTTC
TRBJ2-5,TRBD1,TRBV4-2,NA,CASSAGTGGGETQYF,TGTGCCAGCAGCGCCGGGACAGGGGGCGGAGAGACCCAGTACTTC
TRBJ1-2,NA,TRBV4-3,NA,CASSLGQGTYGYTF,TGCGCCAGCAGCCTCGGGCAGGGTACTTATGGCTACACCTTC
TRBJ1-4,TRBD1,TRBV2,NA,CASNPGTAEKLFF,TGTGCCAGCAACCCCGGGACAGCTGAAAAACTGTTTTTT
TRBJ2-3,NA,TRBV18,few,CASSPLSKGTDTQYF,TGTGCCAGCTCACCACTTAGCAAGGGCACAGATACGCAGTATTTT
TRBJ2-1,NA,TRBV20-1,NA,CSAGVYEQFF,TGCAGTGCCGGGGTCTATGAGCAGTTCTTC
TRBJ2-1,TRBD1,TRBV25-1,NA,CASSGQGLYNEQFF,TGTGCCAGCAGTGGACAGGGCCTATACAATGAGCAGTTCTTC
TRBJ2-1,NA,TRBV5-1,NA,CASSLIESRTVGKMGQFF,TGCGCCAGCAGCTTGATAGAATCTCGGACAGTAGGGAAAATGGGGCAGTTCTTC
TRBJ2-7,NA,TRBV19,few,CASSRQTGADEQYF,TGTGCCAGTAGTAGGCAGACAGGTGCGGACGAGCAGTACTTC
TRBJ2-5,NA,TRBV18,NA,CASSPAGETQYF,TGTGCCAGCTCACCAGCGGGAGAGACCCAGTACTTC
TRBJ2-2,TRBD1,TRBV9,few,CASSVRQGDTGELFF,TGTGCCAGCAGCGTACGACAGGGGGACACCGGGGAGCTGTTTTTT